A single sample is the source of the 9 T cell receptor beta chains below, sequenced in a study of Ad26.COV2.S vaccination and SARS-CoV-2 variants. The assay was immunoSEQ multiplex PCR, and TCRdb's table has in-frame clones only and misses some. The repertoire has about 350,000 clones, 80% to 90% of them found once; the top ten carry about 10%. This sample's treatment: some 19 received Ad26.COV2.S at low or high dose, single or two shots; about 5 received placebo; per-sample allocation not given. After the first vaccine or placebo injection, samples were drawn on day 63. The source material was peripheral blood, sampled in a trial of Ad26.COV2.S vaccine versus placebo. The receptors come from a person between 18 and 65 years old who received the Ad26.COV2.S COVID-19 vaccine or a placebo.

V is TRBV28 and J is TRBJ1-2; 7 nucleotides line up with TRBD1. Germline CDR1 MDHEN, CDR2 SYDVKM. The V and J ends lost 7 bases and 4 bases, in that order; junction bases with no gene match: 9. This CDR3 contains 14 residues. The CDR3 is CASTSGQAGYGYTF. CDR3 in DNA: TGTGCCAGCACCAGTGGACAGGCGGGCTATGGCTACACCTTC.

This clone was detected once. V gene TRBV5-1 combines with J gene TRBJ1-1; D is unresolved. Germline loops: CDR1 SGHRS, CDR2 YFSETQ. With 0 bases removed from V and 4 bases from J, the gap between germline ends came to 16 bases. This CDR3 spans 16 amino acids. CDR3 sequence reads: CASSLEMRAMGTEAFF. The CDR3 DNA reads TGCGCCAGCAGCTTGGAAATGAGGGCGATGGGCACTGAAGCTTTCTTT.

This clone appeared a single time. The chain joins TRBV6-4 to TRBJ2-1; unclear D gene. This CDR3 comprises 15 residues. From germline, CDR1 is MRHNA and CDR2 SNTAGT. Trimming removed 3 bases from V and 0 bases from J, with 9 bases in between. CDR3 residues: CASSERSGSYNEQFF. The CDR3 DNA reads TGTGCCAGCAGTGAACGGTCCGGCTCCTACAATGAGCAGTTCTTC.

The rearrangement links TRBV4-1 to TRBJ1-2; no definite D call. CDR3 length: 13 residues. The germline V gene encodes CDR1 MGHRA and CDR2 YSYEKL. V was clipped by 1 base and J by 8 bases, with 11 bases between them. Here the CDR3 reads CASSQGQPRGYTF. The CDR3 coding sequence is TGCGCCAGCAGCCAAGGCCAGCCTCGGGGCTACACCTTC.

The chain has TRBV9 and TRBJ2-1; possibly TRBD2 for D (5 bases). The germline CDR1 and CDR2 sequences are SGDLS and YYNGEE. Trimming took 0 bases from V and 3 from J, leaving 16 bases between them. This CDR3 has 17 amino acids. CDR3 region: CASSVGFGLKFYNEQFF. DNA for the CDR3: TGTGCCAGCAGCGTAGGATTCGGACTCAAGTTCTACAATGAGCAGTTCTTC.

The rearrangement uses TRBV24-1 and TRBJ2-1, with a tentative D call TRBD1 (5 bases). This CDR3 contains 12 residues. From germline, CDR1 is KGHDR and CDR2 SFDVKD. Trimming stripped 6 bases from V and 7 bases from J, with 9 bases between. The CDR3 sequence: CATSPGWNEQFF. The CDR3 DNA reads TGTGCCACCAGTCCAGGGTGGAATGAGCAGTTCTTC.

The CDR3: CASSPPRGRSGSTEAFF. The CDR3, as DNA: TGTGCCAGCTCACCTCCCAGGGGGCGCTCTGGGAGCACTGAAGCTTTCTTT. V usage is TRBV18 and J usage is TRBJ1-1; 8 nucleotides line up with TRBD1. Germline CDR1 reads KGHSH; CDR2 reads LQKENI. This CDR3 is built from 17 residues. The ends lost 3 bases at V and 4 bases at J; junction bases unmatched: 13.

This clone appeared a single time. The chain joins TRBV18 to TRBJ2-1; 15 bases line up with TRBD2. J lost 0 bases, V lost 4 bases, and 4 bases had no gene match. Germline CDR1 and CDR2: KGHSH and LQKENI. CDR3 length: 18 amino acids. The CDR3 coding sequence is TGTGCCAGCTCACTGGGGACTAGCGGGAGGAGCTCCTACAATGAGCAGTTCTTC. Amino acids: CASSLGTSGRSSYNEQFF.

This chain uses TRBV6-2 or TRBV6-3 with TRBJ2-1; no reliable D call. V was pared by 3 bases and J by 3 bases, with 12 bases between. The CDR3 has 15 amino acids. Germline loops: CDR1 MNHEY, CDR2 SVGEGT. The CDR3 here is CASSYIRSLYNEQFF. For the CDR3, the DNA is TGTGCCAGCAGTTATATAAGGTCCCTCTACAATGAGCAGTTCTTC.